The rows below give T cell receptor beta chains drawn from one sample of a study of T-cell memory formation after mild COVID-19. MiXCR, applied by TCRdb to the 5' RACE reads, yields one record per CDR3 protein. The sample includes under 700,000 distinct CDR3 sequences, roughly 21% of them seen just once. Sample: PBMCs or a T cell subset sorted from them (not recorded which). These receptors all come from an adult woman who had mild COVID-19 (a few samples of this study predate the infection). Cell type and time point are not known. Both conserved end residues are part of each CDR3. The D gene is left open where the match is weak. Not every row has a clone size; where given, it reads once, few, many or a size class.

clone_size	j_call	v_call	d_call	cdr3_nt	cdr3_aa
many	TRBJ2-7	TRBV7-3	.	TGTGCCAGCAGCCTGGGACCCCCCCCCTACGAGCAGTACTTC	CASSLGPPPYEQYF
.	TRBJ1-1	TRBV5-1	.	TGCGCCAGCAGCTCCACCCCCGGGCCCTCGGAAGCTTTCTTT	CASSSTPGPSEAFF
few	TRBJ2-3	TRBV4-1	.	TGCGCCAGCAGCCAAGACGGGCAGCCCACAGATACGCAGTATTTT	CASSQDGQPTDTQYF
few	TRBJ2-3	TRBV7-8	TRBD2	TGTGCCAGCAGTCTAGGGGCACTAAGCGGGAGGGTTGGCACAGATACGCAGTATTTT	CASSLGALSGRVGTDTQYF
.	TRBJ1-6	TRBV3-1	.	TGTGCCAGCAGCCAAGATGGACGCGGGCCTCGGTATTCACCCCTCCACTTT	CASSQDGRGPRYSPLHF
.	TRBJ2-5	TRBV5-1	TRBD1	TGCGCCAGCGGATCAGGGACAGCGCCTCGGGAGACCCAGTACTTC	CASGSGTAPRETQYF
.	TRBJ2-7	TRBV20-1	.	TGCAGTGCTAGAGATCCCGGGGGGCGGGTCCAGCACTTC	CSARDPGGRVQHF
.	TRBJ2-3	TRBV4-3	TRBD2	TGCGCCAGCAGCCAAGATACTGCGGGAGTCGCAGATACGCAGTATTTT	CASSQDTAGVADTQYF
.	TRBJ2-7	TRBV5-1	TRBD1	TGCGCCAGCAGCTTGGGACAGGGGCGCGACGAGCAGTACTTC	CASSLGQGRDEQYF
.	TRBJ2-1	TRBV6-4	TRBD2	TGTGCCAGCAGTGAGCGCGGGGCTCGGGGGGAAGTCTTGAATGAGCAGTTCTTC	CASSERGARGEVLNEQFF
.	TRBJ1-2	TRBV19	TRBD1	TGTGCCACCCTAGAGTTCGGGACAGGGAGCTCTGGCTACACCTTC	CATLEFGTGSSGYTF
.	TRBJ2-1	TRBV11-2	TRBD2	TGTGCCAGCAGCCTCAGGACTAGCGGGCACTACAATGAGCAGTTCTTC	CASSLRTSGHYNEQFF
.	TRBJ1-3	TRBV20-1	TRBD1	TGCAGTGCTCTTAACCGGGACAGCTCTGGAAACACCATATATTTT	CSALNRDSSGNTIYF
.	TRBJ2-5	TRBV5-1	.	TGCGCCAGCAGCCCCAGGGACTCAGGAGTGGAGACCCAGTACTTC	CASSPRDSGVETQYF
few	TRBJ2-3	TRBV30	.	TGTGCCTGGAGTGTGTGGGGGGGCACAGATACGCAGTATTTT	CAWSVWGGTDTQYF
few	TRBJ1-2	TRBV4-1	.	TGCGCCAGCAGCCAAGGGGAAACTTATGGCTACACCTTC	CASSQGETYGYTF
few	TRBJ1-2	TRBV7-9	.	TGTGCCAGCAGCTTAGCACCCGCAACGGGGGTGCCCGGCAGCGATTCTAACTATGGCTACACCTTC	CASSLAPATGVPGSDSNYGYTF
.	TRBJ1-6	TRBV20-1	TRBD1	TGCAGTGCTAGAGATCAGGGGGTTCATAATTCACCCCTCCACTTT	CSARDQGVHNSPLHF
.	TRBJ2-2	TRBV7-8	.	TGTGCCAGCAGCTTATTAGCGGAGAACACCGGGGAGCTGTTTTTT	CASSLLAENTGELFF
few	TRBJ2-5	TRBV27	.	TGTGCCACCCCCCCCGGGACGGGCGTTCGAGAGACCCAGTACTTC	CATPPGTGVRETQYF
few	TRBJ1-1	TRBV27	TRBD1	TGTGCCAGCAGTCTCGACAGGGTGAGAACTGAAGCTTTCTTT	CASSLDRVRTEAFF
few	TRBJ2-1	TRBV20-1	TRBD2	TGCAGTGCCAACCCGGCTAGCGGAGTACGGGATGAGCAGTTCTTC	CSANPASGVRDEQFF
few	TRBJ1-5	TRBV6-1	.	TGTGCCAGCAGTGAGACCTTGCAGGGCTGGAGCAATCAGCCCCAGCATTTT	CASSETLQGWSNQPQHF
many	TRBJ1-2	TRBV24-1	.	TGTGCCACCAGTGACGGACAGTTCTGGAATGGCTACACCTTC	CATSDGQFWNGYTF
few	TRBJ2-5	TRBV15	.	TGTGCCACCAGCAGCGGAATCTCGAGGGAGACCCAGTACTTC	CATSSGISRETQYF
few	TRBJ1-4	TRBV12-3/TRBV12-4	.	TGTGCCAGCACTCCCCCCGGCCACCTCGGAAAACTGTTTTTT	CASTPPGHLGKLFF
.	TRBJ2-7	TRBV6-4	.	TGTGCCAGCAGTGACTCGAGGTCTGTCCCCTACGAGCAGTACTTC	CASSDSRSVPYEQYF
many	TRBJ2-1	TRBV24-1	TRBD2	TGTGCCACCAGTGATGGGCTAGCGGGAGCTTGGAATGAGCAGTTCTTC	CATSDGLAGAWNEQFF
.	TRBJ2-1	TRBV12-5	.	TGTGCTAGTGGGGTGGGGGTTGAGCAGTTCTTC	CASGVGVEQFF
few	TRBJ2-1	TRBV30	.	TGTGCCTGGAGTGTACTTAGGGGTAGCGGAATTGAGCAGTTCTTC	CAWSVLRGSGIEQFF
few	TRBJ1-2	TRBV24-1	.	TGTGCCACCAGCCCCCAGGGGACCTATGGCTACACCTTC	CATSPQGTYGYTF
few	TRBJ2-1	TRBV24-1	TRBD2	TGTGCCACCAGTGGGGGACTAGCGGGAGGGCCAGGGGGAATGTGGCAGTTCTTC	CATSGGLAGGPGGMWQFF
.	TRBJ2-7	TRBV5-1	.	TGCGCCAGCAGCATCGGGGGAGGCTACGAGCAGTACTTC	CASSIGGGYEQYF
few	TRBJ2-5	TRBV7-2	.	TGTGCCAGCAGCCCTGGACAGATTGAGACCCAGTACTTC	CASSPGQIETQYF
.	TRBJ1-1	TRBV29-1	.	TGCAGCGTTCTCGCCGGGCGCACTGAAGCTTTCTTT	CSVLAGRTEAFF
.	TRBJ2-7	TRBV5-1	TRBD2	TGCGCCAGCAGCATATTCTGGACTAGCGGGTCCCCCTACGAGCAGTACTTC	CASSIFWTSGSPYEQYF
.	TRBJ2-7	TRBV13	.	TGTGCCAGCAGCCTAGCGGGACAGGGGAGAAGAGACGAGCAGTACTTC	CASSLAGQGRRDEQYF
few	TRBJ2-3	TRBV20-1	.	TGCAGTGCTAGAGATGGTCTAGCCGCTGTTGCAGATACGCAGTATTTT	CSARDGLAAVADTQYF
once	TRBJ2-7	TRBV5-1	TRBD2	TGCGCCAGCAGCTTGGGTAGCGGGGACTCCTACGAGCAGTACTTC	CASSLGSGDSYEQYF
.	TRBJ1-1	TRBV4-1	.	TGCGCCAGCAGCCAAGATATGTCGTTTCGGGGGACCACTGAAGCTTTCTTT	CASSQDMSFRGTTEAFF
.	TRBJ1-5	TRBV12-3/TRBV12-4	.	TGTGCCAGCAGTTTCTCCAGGGCTAGCAATCAGCCCCAGCATTTT	CASSFSRASNQPQHF